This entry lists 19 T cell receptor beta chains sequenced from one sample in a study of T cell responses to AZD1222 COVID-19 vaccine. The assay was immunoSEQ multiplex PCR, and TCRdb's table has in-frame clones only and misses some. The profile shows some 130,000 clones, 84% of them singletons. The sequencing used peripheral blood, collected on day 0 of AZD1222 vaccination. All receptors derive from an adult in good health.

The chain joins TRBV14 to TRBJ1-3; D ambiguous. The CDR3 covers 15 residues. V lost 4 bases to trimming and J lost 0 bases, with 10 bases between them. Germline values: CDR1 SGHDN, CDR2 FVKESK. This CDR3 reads CASSPRLGSGNTIYF. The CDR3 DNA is TGTGCCAGCAGCCCGCGACTAGGCTCTGGAAACACCATATATTTT.

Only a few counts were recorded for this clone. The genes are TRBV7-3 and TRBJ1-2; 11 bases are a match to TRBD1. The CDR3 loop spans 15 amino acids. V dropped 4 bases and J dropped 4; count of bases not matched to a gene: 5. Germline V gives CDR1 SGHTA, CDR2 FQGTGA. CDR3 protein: CASSSGTGGFYGYTF. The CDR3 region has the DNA TGTGCCAGCAGCTCCGGGACAGGGGGTTTCTATGGCTACACCTTC.

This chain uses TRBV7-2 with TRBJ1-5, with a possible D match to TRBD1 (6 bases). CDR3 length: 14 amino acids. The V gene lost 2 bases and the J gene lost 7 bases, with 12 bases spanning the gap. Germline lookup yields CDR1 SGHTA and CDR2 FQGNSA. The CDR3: CASSLRGGRQPQHF. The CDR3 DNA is TGTGCCAGCAGCTTACGCGGGGGGCGGCAGCCCCAGCATTTT.

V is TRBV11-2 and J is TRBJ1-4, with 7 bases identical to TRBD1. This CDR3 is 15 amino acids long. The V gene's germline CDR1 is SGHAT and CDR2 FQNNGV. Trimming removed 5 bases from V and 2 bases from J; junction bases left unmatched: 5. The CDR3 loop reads CASSPRGPTNEKLFF. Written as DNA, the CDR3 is TGTGCCAGCAGCCCAAGGGGGCCCACTAATGAAAAACTGTTTTTT.

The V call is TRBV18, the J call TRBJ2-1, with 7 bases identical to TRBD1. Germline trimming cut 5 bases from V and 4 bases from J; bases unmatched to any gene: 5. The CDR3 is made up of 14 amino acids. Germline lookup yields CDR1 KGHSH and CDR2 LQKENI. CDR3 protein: CASSKRTGYNEQFF. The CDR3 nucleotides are TGTGCCAGCTCAAAAAGGACAGGTTACAATGAGCAGTTCTTC.

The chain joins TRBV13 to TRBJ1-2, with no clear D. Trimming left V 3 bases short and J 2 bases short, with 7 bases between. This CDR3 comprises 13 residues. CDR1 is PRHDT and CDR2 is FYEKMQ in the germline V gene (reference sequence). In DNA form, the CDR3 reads TGTGCCAGCAGCTTCAGGAGCAACTATGGCTACACCTTC. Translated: CASSFRSNYGYTF. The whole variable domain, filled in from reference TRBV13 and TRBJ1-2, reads AAGVIQSPRHLIKEKRETATLKCYPIPRHDTVYWYQQGPGQDPQFLISFYEKMQSDKGSIPDRFSAQQFSDYHSELNMSSLELGDSALYFCASSFRSNYGYTFGSGTRLTVV.

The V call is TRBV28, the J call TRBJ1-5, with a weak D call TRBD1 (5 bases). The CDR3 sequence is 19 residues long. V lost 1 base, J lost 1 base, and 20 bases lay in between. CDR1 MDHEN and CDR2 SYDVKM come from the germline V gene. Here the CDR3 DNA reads TGTGCCAGCAGTTTATATTCTAGGGGAGGGGTCGGAAGCAATCAGCCCCAGCATTTT. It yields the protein CASSLYSRGGVGSNQPQHF.

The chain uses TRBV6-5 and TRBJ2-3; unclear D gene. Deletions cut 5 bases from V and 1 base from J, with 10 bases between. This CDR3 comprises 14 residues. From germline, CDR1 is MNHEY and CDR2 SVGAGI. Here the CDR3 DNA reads TGTGCCAGCAGTCCCGGAGTGCGCACAGATACGCAGTATTTT. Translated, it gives CASSPGVRTDTQYF.

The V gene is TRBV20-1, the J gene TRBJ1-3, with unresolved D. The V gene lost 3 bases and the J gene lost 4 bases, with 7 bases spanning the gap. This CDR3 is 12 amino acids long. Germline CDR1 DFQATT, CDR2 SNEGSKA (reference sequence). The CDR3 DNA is TGCAGTGCTAGTACACCGGGAAACACCATATATTTT. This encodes CSASTPGNTIYF.

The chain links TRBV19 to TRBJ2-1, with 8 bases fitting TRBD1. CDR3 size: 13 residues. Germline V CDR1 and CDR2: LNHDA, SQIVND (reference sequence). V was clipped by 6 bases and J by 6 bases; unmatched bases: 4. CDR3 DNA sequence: TGTGCCAGTAGCTCTGGACAGGGCAATGAGCAGTTCTTC. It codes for CASSSGQGNEQFF.

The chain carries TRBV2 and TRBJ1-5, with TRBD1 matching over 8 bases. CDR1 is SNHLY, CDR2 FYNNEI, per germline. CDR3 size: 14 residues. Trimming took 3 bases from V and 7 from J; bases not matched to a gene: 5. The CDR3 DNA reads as TGTGCCAGCAGTGATCAGGGGGCAGGACAGCCCCAGCATTTT. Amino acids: CASSDQGAGQPQHF.

DNA of the CDR3: TGTGCCAGCAGTGAACCGGGGCAGCAGCCCCAGCATTTT. Translating it yields CASSEPGQQPQHF. This chain links TRBV6-1 with TRBJ1-5; a weak D match, TRBD1 (5 bases). Germline-derived CDR1 and CDR2 are MNHNS and SASEGT. The CDR3 runs 13 residues. Trimming took off 2 bases at V and 7 bases at J, with 9 bases between the two ends.

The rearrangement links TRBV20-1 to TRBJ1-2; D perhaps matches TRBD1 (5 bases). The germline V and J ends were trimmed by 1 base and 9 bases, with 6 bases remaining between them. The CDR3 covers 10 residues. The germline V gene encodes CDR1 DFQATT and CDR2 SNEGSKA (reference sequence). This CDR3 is CSARVDSYTF. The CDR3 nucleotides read TGCAGTGCTAGAGTGGACAGCTACACCTTC.

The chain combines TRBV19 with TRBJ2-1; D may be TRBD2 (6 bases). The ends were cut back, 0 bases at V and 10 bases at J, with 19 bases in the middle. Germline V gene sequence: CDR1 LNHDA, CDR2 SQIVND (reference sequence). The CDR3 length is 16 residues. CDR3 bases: TGTGCCAGTAGTATAGAGGCCGAGGCGGGGAGAAGAGAGCAGTTCTTC. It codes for CASSIEAEAGRREQFF.

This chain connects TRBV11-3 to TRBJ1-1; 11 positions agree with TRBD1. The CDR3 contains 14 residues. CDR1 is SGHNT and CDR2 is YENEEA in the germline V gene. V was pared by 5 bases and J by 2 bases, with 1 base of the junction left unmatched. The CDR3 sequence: CASSGQGANTEAFF. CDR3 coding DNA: TGTGCCAGCAGCGGACAGGGGGCAAACACTGAAGCTTTCTTT.

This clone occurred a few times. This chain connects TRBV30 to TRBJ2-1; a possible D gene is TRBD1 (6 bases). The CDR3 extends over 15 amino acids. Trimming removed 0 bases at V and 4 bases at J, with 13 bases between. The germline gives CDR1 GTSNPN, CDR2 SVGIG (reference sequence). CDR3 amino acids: CAWSVVGGPYNEQFF. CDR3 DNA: TGTGCCTGGAGTGTTGTAGGGGGTCCGTACAATGAGCAGTTCTTC.

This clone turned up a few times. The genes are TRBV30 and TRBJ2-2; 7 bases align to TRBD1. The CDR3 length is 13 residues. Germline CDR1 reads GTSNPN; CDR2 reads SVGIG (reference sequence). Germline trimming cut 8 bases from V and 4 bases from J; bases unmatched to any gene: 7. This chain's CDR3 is CAQRQGGTGELFF. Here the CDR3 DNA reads TGTGCCCAGAGACAGGGTGGCACCGGGGAGCTGTTTTTT.

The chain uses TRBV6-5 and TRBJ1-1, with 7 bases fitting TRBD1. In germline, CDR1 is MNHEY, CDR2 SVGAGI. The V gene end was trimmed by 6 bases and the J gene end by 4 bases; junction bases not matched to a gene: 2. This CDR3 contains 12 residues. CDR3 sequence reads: CASSTGVTEAFF. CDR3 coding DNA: TGTGCCAGCAGCACAGGGGTCACTGAAGCTTTCTTT.

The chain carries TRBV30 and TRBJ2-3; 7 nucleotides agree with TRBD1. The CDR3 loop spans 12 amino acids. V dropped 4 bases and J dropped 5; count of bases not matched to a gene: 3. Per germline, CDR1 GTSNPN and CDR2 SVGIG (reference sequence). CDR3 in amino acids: CAWNPGGDTQYF. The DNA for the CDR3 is TGTGCCTGGAACCCAGGGGGAGATACGCAGTATTTT.